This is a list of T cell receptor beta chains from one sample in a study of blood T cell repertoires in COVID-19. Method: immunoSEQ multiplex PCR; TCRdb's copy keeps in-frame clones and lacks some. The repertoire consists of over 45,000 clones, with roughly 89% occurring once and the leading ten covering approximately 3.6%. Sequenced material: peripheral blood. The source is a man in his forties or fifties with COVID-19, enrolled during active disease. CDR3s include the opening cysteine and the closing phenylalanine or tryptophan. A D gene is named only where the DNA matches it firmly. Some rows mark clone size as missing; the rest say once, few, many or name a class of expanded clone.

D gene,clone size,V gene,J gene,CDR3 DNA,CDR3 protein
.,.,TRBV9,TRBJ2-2,TGTGCCAGCAGCGTAGGGTGGAGTTCCACCGGGGAGCTGTTTTTT,CASSVGWSSTGELFF
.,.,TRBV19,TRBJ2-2,TGTGCCAGTAGTATAGCCCTGACCGGGGAGCTGTTTTTT,CASSIALTGELFF
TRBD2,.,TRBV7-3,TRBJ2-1,TGTGCCAGCAGCCAAGAGGCGAGCGGGGGTAATGAGCAGTTCTTC,CASSQEASGGNEQFF
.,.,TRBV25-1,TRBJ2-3,TGTGCCAGCAGTGTTGGGGCGGCCACAGATACGCAGTATTTT,CASSVGAATDTQYF
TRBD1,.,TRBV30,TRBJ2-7,TGTGCCTGGAGTTTTCCCCCGGGACAGGGCGGTTACGAGCAGTACTTC,CAWSFPPGQGGYEQYF
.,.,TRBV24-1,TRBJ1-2,TGTGCCACCGCAGGGTCAGGGGTTTATGGCTACACCTTC,CATAGSGVYGYTF
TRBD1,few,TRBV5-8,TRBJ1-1,TGTGCCAGCAGTCCGGGGACAGCCTCTGAAGCTTTCTTT,CASSPGTASEAFF
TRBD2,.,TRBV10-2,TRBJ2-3,TGCGCCAGCAGTGAGGCCCGGGACTACAACACAGATACGCAGTATTTT,CASSEARDYNTDTQYF
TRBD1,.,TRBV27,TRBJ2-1,TGTGCCAGCAGTACGGACAGGGGACCCTACAATGAGCAGTTCTTC,CASSTDRGPYNEQFF
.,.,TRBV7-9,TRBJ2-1,TGTGCCAGCAGCTTATTGGCGGATAAGCAGTTCTTC,CASSLLADKQFF
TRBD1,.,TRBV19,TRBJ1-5,TGTGCCAGTAGTATTGGCCAGGGGGTGAATCAGCCCCAGCATTTT,CASSIGQGVNQPQHF
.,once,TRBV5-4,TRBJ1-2,TGTGCCAGCAGCTGGTCCGGGTCTAGAACCTATGGCTACACCTTC,CASSWSGSRTYGYTF
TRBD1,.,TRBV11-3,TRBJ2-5,TGTGCCAGCAGCTTAGGGACAGGGGACCGAGAGACCCAGTACTTC,CASSLGTGDRETQYF
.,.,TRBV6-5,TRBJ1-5,TGTGCCAGCAGCAACAGGGCAGGGCAGCCCCAGCATTTT,CASSNRAGQPQHF
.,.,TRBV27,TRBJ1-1,TGTGCCAGCCGGTGGGGAGTGAACACTGAAGCTTTCTTT,CASRWGVNTEAFF
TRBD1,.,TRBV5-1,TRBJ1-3,TGCGCCAGCTCGACAGGGGGCTCTGGAAACACCATATATTTT,CASSTGGSGNTIYF
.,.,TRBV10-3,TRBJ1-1,TGTGCCATCAGGAGCGGGGGGAACACTGAAGCTTTCTTT,CAIRSGGNTEAFF
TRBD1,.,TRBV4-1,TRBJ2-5,TGCGCCAGCAGCCAAGTTAGTTCCGGGACAGGGAATACCCAGTACTTC,CASSQVSSGTGNTQYF